This T cell receptor beta chain was captured in a study of post-analysis software for immune sequencing data. CDR3 length: 12 residues. V lost 0 bases to trimming and J lost 3 bases, with 6 bases between them. Germline V gene data show CDR1 as DFQATT and CDR2 as SNEGSKA (reference sequence). This clonotype occurred a few times. The antigen is undetermined. cDNA libraries for TCR beta contained unique molecular identifiers. Input of roughly 1 to 11 million T cells yielded approximately 500,000 cDNA molecules. From the PCR reads, TCRdb called clonotypes with MiXCR, one entry per CDR3 protein. Counted here are approximately 350,000 distinct CDR3 sequences, roughly 36% occurring once; the ten biggest clones make up roughly 12%. Study outcomes and limitations: Controls significantly exceeded multiple sclerosis patients in normalized Chao1 diversity. The F measure placed samples prepared in the same batch into strongly shared clusters. When patients were compared with controls, about five TRBV segments were more frequent, TRBV5-6, TRBV5-1 and TRBV20-1 among them.

This sequence was found in a girl aged 5 to 17 with multiple sclerosis. The chain couples TRBV20-1 to TRBJ2-7; D ambiguous. Sequencing was done on a sample of blood. The chain's CDR3 is CSAREGFYEQYF. Written as DNA, the CDR3 is TGCAGTGCTAGAGAGGGGTTCTACGAGCAGTACTTC.